Below are 15 T cell receptor beta chains sequenced from a single sample in a study of cytomegalovirus exposure and HLA in healthy donors. 60 Vbeta and 13 Jbeta primers were used in PCR. Sequencing used immunoSEQ multiplex PCR; TCRdb keeps in-frame clones, though not all of them. The table shows over 100,000 clones, with roughly three quarters occurring only once. Material: PBMCs. The receptors were sampled from a male donor in good health and CMV-seropositive.

This chain links TRBV7-2 with TRBJ2-1; TRBD1 is a possible D gene (6 bases). The V and J ends lost 4 bases and 0 bases respectively, with 10 bases between them. CDR3 length: 15 residues. Looked up from germline, CDR1 is SGHTA and CDR2 is FQGNSA. The CDR3 DNA reads TGTGCCAGCAGCTGGGACACCAGCTCCTACAATGAGCAGTTCTTC. Its protein product is CASSWDTSSYNEQFF.

This clone was seen a handful of times. The chain employs TRBV6-5 and TRBJ2-5, with 10 bases fitting TRBD2. Trimming at V came to 6 bases and at J to 4 bases, leaving 8 bases not matched to a gene. This CDR3 contains 15 residues. Germline assignment: CDR1 MNHEY and CDR2 SVGAGI. The CDR3, as DNA: TGTGCCAGCAGAAGACCTATAGCGGGAGGAGAGACCCAGTACTTC. Translation: CASRRPIAGGETQYF.

The chain employs TRBV29-1 and TRBJ1-3; TRBD1 agrees at 10 bases. V lost 6 bases and J lost 8; bases outside the gene matches: 7. CDR1 SQVTM and CDR2 ANQGSEA come from the germline V gene. This CDR3 is 13 amino acids long. This CDR3 is CSVPGTGVDTIYF. DNA of the CDR3: TGCAGCGTCCCTGGGACAGGGGTGGACACCATATATTTT. The full variable domain, completed using reference TRBV29-1 and TRBJ1-3, is SAVISQKPSRDICQRGTSLTIQCQVDSQVTMMFWYRQQPGQSLTLIATANQGSEATYESGFVIDKFPISRPNLTFSTLTVSNMSPEDSSIYLCSVPGTGVDTIYFGEGSWLTVV.

This clone was recorded only once. The rearrangement links TRBV28 to TRBJ1-2, with D possibly matching TRBD1 (6 bases). Trimming shortened V by 8 bases and J by 4 bases, and 20 bases separated the two germline ends. Germline V gives CDR1 MDHEN, CDR2 SYDVKM. This CDR3 is built from 15 residues. The chain's CDR3 is CASHRRGGAGYGYTF. The CDR3 nucleotides read TGTGCCAGCCACCGGAGGGGGGGCGCGGGCTATGGCTACACCTTC.

This clone was detected only a few times. The V and J genes are TRBV7-8 and TRBJ2-3, with TRBD2 identical over 10 bases. From germline, CDR1 is SGHVS and CDR2 FQNEAQ. This CDR3 is built from 16 residues. Trimming at V came to 0 bases and at J to 5 bases, leaving 5 bases not matched to a gene. CDR3 sequence reads: CASSLAASGSRDTQYF. The CDR3 region has the DNA TGTGCCAGCAGCTTAGCAGCTAGCGGGAGTAGAGATACGCAGTATTTT.

This clone was observed once. The chain joins TRBV7-3 to TRBJ2-1; D might be TRBD2 (6 bases). This CDR3 has 16 residues. Looked up from germline, CDR1 is SGHTA and CDR2 is FQGTGA. Trimming pared 4 bases from V and 0 bases from J, leaving 13 bases between. CDR3 region: CASSSRRGNSYNEQFF. DNA of the CDR3: TGTGCCAGCAGCTCCAGGCGGGGAAACTCCTACAATGAGCAGTTCTTC.

To note about this clone: The same CDR3 can be traced to other DNA sequences in this sample. The V call is TRBV7-2, the J call TRBJ2-1, with a tentative D call TRBD1 (6 bases). In germline, CDR1 is SGHTA, CDR2 FQGNSA. V was pared by 3 bases and J by 5 bases, with 8 bases between. The CDR3 extends over 13 amino acids. This CDR3 is CASSLGANNEQFF. The CDR3 DNA reads TGTGCCAGCAGCTTGGGGGCAAACAATGAGCAGTTCTTC.

This chain connects TRBV5-1 to TRBJ2-1; 10 bases are shared with TRBD2. The CDR3 extends over 18 amino acids. V shed 0 bases, J shed 7 bases, and the junction held 13 bases outside the gene matches. Per germline, CDR1 SGHRS and CDR2 YFSETQ. This CDR3 reads CASSLAVPSGSTLNEQFF. DNA for the CDR3: TGCGCCAGCAGCTTGGCGGTGCCTAGCGGGAGTACTTTGAATGAGCAGTTCTTC.

V gene TRBV28 combines with J gene TRBJ1-5; D unresolved. The CDR3 totals 14 residues. The V gene lost 6 bases and the J gene lost 7 bases, with 16 bases spanning the gap. The germline V gene encodes CDR1 MDHEN and CDR2 SYDVKM. This CDR3 reads CASSPGGAPQPQHF. The CDR3 nucleotides read TGTGCCAGCAGCCCGGGAGGCGCCCCCCAGCCCCAGCATTTT. Full variable domain (rest looked up from reference TRBV28 and TRBJ1-5): DVKVTQSSRYLVKRTGEKVFLECVQDMDHENMFWYRQDPGLGLRLIYFSYDVKMKEKGDIPEGYSVSREKKERFSLILESASTNQTSMYLCASSPGGAPQPQHFGDGTRLSIL.

V usage is TRBV7-9 and J usage is TRBJ2-5; D may be TRBD2 (7 bases). There are 16 residues in the CDR3. V was shortened by 6 bases and J by 7 bases, with 24 bases between the two germline ends. The germline V gene has CDR1 SEHNR and CDR2 FQNEAQ (reference sequence). CDR3 sequence (DNA): TGTGCCAGCAGACCAGGGGAGGGAACGCATCATGGGACCCAGTACTTC. Its translation: CASRPGEGTHHGTQYF. The variable domain in full, with the rest retrieved from reference TRBV7-9 and TRBJ2-5, is DTGVSQNPRHKITKRGQNVTFRCDPISEHNRLYWYRQTLGQGPEFLTYFQNEAQLEKSRLLSDRFSAERPKGSFSTLEIQRTEQGDSAMYLCASRPGEGTHHGTQYFGPGTRLLVL.

The rearrangement joins TRBV6-5 to TRBJ1-2, with 10 bases that match TRBD1. The ends lost 4 bases at V and 2 bases at J; junction bases unmatched: 4. Looked up from germline, CDR1 is MNHEY and CDR2 is SVGAGI. This CDR3 is built from 15 residues. The CDR3 protein is CASSWRGQGNYGYTF. DNA of the CDR3: TGTGCCAGCAGTTGGAGGGGACAGGGGAACTATGGCTACACCTTC.

J is TRBJ1-3 and V is TRBV6-5; 10 nucleotides line up with TRBD1. Germline values: CDR1 MNHEY, CDR2 SVGAGI. This CDR3 is 14 amino acids long. V lost 11 bases to trimming and J lost 2 bases; unmatched junction nucleotides: 6. CDR3 DNA: TGTGCCGGGGGGGGGACAGGGGCTGGAAACACCATATATTTT. Amino acid sequence: CAGGGTGAGNTIYF.

About this clone itself: This sample includes further DNA sequences coding for the same CDR3. The chain has TRBV21-1 and TRBJ2-2; the table's D call of TRBD2 was not tested on the DNA. TRBV21-1 is described as a pseudogene. The CDR3 length is 22 residues. In DNA, the CDR3 is TGTGCCAGCAGCAGACCCCAAAATGAAAATACTAGCCACGGGAGTCTATCCGGGGAGCTGTTTTTT. It codes for CASSRPQNENTSHGSLSGELFF.

This CDR3 is CASSPRGAGGPMNEQFF. In DNA form, the CDR3 reads TGTGCCAGCAGCCCCCGGGGAGCGGGAGGGCCAATGAATGAGCAGTTCTTC. The gene calls are TRBV7-9 and TRBJ2-1; TRBD2 aligns across 10 bases. Unmatched junction bases numbered 14, after V lost 5 bases and J lost 7 bases. Germline assignment: CDR1 SEHNR and CDR2 FQNEAQ (reference sequence). CDR3 length: 17 amino acids.

The rearrangement uses TRBV7-9 and TRBJ1-5; no definite D call. With 1 base removed from V and 5 bases from J, the gap between germline ends came to 9 bases. CDR3 size: 14 residues. Germline V gene data show CDR1 as SEHNR and CDR2 as FQNEAQ (reference sequence). The chain's CDR3 is CASSLGGVDQPQHF. CDR3 DNA sequence: TGTGCCAGCAGCTTAGGCGGGGTAGATCAGCCCCAGCATTTT.